This T cell receptor (beta chain) derives from a study of regulatory T cells in long-lasting Graves disease. Germline CDR1 reads SNHLY; CDR2 reads FYNNEI. The CDR3 contains 16 residues. V lost 3 bases, J lost 1 base, and 15 bases lay in between. Time point given: newly diagnosed GD, antithyroid drugs for less than 3 months. TCR sequences were obtained from RNA taken from PBMCs. This clonotype has a count of ten or more. Antigen: not known. Both iRepertoire HTBI primers and Arm-PCR of CDR3 regions were used to build the TCR beta libraries. MiXCR, applied by TCRdb to the multiplex PCR reads, yields one record per CDR3 protein. The data contain roughly 380,000 distinct CDR3 sequences, 16% of them seen just once; the ten biggest clones take up 25% to 30%. Findings and limits, study-wide: Persistent disease samples used TRBV28, TRBJ1-2 and TRBJ2-5 preferentially. Compared with new cases, persistent Graves' patients showed reduced TCR diversity.

This sample also appeared in a second study, on T cells in Graves' hyperthyroidism and ophthalmopathy. As reported in that work: First-round RT-PCR of the TCR CDR3 relied on the HTBI primer set.

Here the sequenced sample was peripheral blood mononuclear cells (PBMCs), taken at new diagnosis, from a patient treated with antithyroid drugs. The clonotype was recovered from a man aged 35 to 55 with Graves disease. This chain connects TRBV2 to TRBJ1-1, with a possible D match to TRBD1 (5 bases). CDR3 loop: CASSEDWGGENTEAFF. The DNA for the CDR3 is TGTGCCAGCAGTGAGGATTGGGGCGGGGAGAACACTGAAGCTTTCTTT. The variable domain in full, with the rest retrieved from reference TRBV2 and TRBJ1-1, is EPEVTQTPSHQVTQMGQEVILRCVPISNHLYFYWYRQILGQKVEFLVSFYNNEISEKSEIFDDQFSVERPDGSNFTLKIRSTKLEDSAMYFCASSEDWGGENTEAFFGQGTRLTVV.